A selection of T cell receptor beta chains follows, all from one sample in a study of OX40 agonist ivuxolimab in advanced cancers. The method was immunoSEQ multiplex PCR; TCRdb's version includes in-frame clones alone and lacks a portion of them. The profile shows about 42,000 clones, 80% to 90% of them singletons. The material sequenced was CD4+ or CD8+ T cells sorted from blood, taken in a trial of the OX40 agonist ivuxolimab. Receptors were obtained from an adult with an advanced solid tumor such as melanoma, head and neck, liver or kidney cancer. CDR3s include the opening cysteine and the closing phenylalanine or tryptophan. D genes are given only for firm matches. The size of a clone is reported for some rows only, either as once, few or many, or as a class for expanded clones.

V: TRBV7-2; J: TRBJ2-5; D: TRBD1; size: -; CDR3: CASSRDRRQETQYF; DNA: TGTGCCAGCAGCAGGGACAGAAGACAAGAGACCCAGTACTTC
V: TRBV5-1; J: TRBJ2-7; D: TRBD2; size: -; CDR3: CASSGGLAGGSYEQYF; DNA: TGCGCCAGCAGCGGTGGACTAGCGGGAGGTTCTTACGAGCAGTACTTC
V: TRBV11-2; J: TRBJ2-4; D: -; size: -; CDR3: CASSVRGAQLIQYF; DNA: TGTGCCAGCAGCGTCCGAGGTGCCCAGCTCATTCAGTACTTC
V: TRBV6-5; J: TRBJ2-7; D: -; size: -; CDR3: CASTADGSSYEQYF; DNA: TGTGCCAGCACCGCAGACGGCAGCTCCTACGAGCAGTACTTC
V: TRBV6-5; J: TRBJ1-1; D: -; size: -; CDR3: CASSYGGSAEAFF; DNA: TGTGCCAGCAGTTACGGGGGCAGCGCTGAAGCTTTCTTT
V: TRBV4-2; J: TRBJ2-5; D: -; size: -; CDR3: CASSQRDQETQYF; DNA: TGTGCCAGCAGCCAACGGGATCAAGAGACCCAGTACTTC
V: TRBV7-3; J: TRBJ1-1; D: -; size: -; CDR3: CASSLQGSEAFF; DNA: TGTGCCAGCAGCTTACAGGGGTCTGAAGCTTTCTTT
V: TRBV28; J: TRBJ2-5; D: -; size: -; CDR3: CASSLPPVPSGQGGETQYF; DNA: TGTGCCAGCAGTTTACCCCCGGTACCCTCTGGGCAGGGGGGAGAGACCCAGTACTTC
V: TRBV7-2; J: TRBJ2-7; D: TRBD2; size: -; CDR3: CASSRGTSNSYEQYF; DNA: TGTGCCAGCAGCCGCGGGACTAGTAATTCCTACGAGCAGTACTTC
V: TRBV10-3; J: TRBJ2-2; D: -; size: -; CDR3: CATKGGPDTGELFF; DNA: TGTGCCACCAAGGGGGGGCCGGACACCGGGGAGCTGTTTTTT
V: TRBV5-1; J: TRBJ2-4; D: -; size: -; CDR3: CARNPGTEKNIQYF; DNA: TGCGCCAGAAATCCCGGGACCGAGAAAAACATTCAGTACTTC
V: TRBV4-3; J: TRBJ2-3; D: -; size: -; CDR3: CASSQDLPGASTDTQYF; DNA: TGCGCCAGCAGCCAAGATCTACCGGGGGCGAGCACAGATACGCAGTATTTT
V: TRBV7-6; J: TRBJ2-1; D: -; size: -; CDR3: CASSLVWSIRNEQFF; DNA: TGTGCCAGCAGCTTAGTCTGGAGCATTCGCAATGAGCAGTTCTTC
V: TRBV7-2; J: TRBJ2-1; D: TRBD2; size: -; CDR3: CASSLASGGPQVF; DNA: TGTGCCAGCAGCTTGGCTAGCGGGGGACCCCAAGTCTTC
V: TRBV7-9; J: TRBJ2-1; D: -; size: -; CDR3: CASSLVQEQFF; DNA: TGTGCCAGCAGCTTAGTCCAGGAGCAGTTCTTC
V: TRBV29-1; J: TRBJ1-4; D: -; size: once; CDR3: CSVGDSTNEKLFF; DNA: TGCAGCGTTGGGGACTCAACTAATGAAAAACTGTTTTTT
V: TRBV6-5; J: TRBJ2-3; D: -; size: once; CDR3: CASSDTVTSTDTQYF; DNA: TGTGCCAGCAGCGACACTGTAACTAGCACAGATACGCAGTATTTT
V: TRBV4-2; J: TRBJ2-3; D: TRBD2; size: few; CDR3: CASSTPQDGAGGPADTQYF; DNA: TGTGCCAGCAGCACACCCCAGGACGGGGCGGGAGGGCCGGCAGATACGCAGTATTTT
V: TRBV7-8; J: TRBJ2-7; D: -; size: -; CDR3: CASSLSEGGGYEQYF; DNA: TGTGCCAGCAGCTTAAGTGAGGGAGGCGGGTACGAGCAGTACTTC
V: TRBV27; J: TRBJ2-1; D: TRBD2; size: -; CDR3: CASSLFWTSGSTGSYNEQFF; DNA: TGTGCCAGCAGTTTATTCTGGACTAGCGGGAGCACCGGGTCCTACAATGAGCAGTTCTTC
V: TRBV7-6; J: TRBJ1-5; D: -; size: -; CDR3: CASSSQGEPQHF; DNA: TGTGCCAGCAGCTCACAGGGCGAGCCCCAGCATTTT
V: TRBV5-6; J: TRBJ2-7; D: -; size: -; CDR3: CASSPGGAYEQYF; DNA: TGTGCCAGCAGCCCCGGAGGGGCCTACGAGCAGTACTTC
V: TRBV29-1; J: TRBJ1-1; D: TRBD1; size: few; CDR3: CSFQQGRTEAFF; DNA: TGCAGCTTCCAACAGGGGCGCACTGAAGCTTTCTTT
V: TRBV7-2; J: TRBJ1-1; D: -; size: -; CDR3: CASSFRDNLNTEAFF; DNA: TGTGCCAGCAGCTTCCGGGACAACTTGAACACTGAAGCTTTCTTT
V: TRBV18; J: TRBJ1-1; D: -; size: -; CDR3: CASSPAGQTEAFF; DNA: TGTGCCAGCTCACCGGCCGGACAGACTGAAGCTTTCTTT
V: TRBV13; J: TRBJ2-1; D: TRBD1; size: once; CDR3: CASSPGQGVVNEQFF; DNA: TGTGCCAGCAGCCCAGGACAGGGTGTGGTCAATGAGCAGTTCTTC
V: TRBV6-5; J: TRBJ2-7; D: -; size: -; CDR3: CASRTLWDNTYEQYF; DNA: TGTGCCAGCAGAACCTTATGGGACAACACCTACGAGCAGTACTTC
V: TRBV4-1; J: TRBJ1-2; D: TRBD1; size: once; CDR3: CASSQRAGGKNYGYTF; DNA: TGCGCCAGCAGCCAAAGGGCAGGGGGCAAAAACTATGGCTACACCTTC
V: TRBV29-1; J: TRBJ2-7; D: -; size: -; CDR3: CSAAWGAGYEQYF; DNA: TGCAGCGCTGCGTGGGGTGCGGGATACGAGCAGTACTTC
V: TRBV4-1; J: TRBJ1-2; D: -; size: few; CDR3: CASSQEGTTGGYTF; DNA: TGCGCCAGCAGCCAAGAAGGGACCACCGGGGGCTACACCTTC
V: TRBV19; J: TRBJ1-2; D: -; size: -; CDR3: CASTKGREVNYGYTF; DNA: TGTGCCAGTACCAAAGGGAGGGAGGTTAACTATGGCTACACCTTC
V: TRBV4-3; J: TRBJ1-4; D: -; size: medium-sized; CDR3: CASSPHRDGNEKLFF; DNA: TGCGCCAGCAGCCCTCACCGGGACGGTAATGAAAAACTGTTTTTT
V: TRBV7-9; J: TRBJ2-2; D: -; size: -; CDR3: CASSPQLHPTGELFF; DNA: TGTGCCAGCAGCCCTCAACTTCACCCCACCGGGGAGCTGTTTTTT
V: TRBV7-9; J: TRBJ1-2; D: -; size: -; CDR3: CASSLGVGAADGYTF; DNA: TGTGCCAGCAGCTTAGGGGTGGGAGCAGCCGATGGCTACACCTTC
V: TRBV7-9; J: TRBJ2-1; D: TRBD2; size: -; CDR3: CASSYGLAGVVEQFF; DNA: TGTGCCAGCAGCTATGGACTAGCGGGAGTCGTTGAGCAGTTCTTC
V: TRBV4-2; J: TRBJ2-7; D: TRBD1; size: -; CDR3: CASSHPFRGQSRYEQYF; DNA: TGTGCCAGCAGCCACCCCTTTAGGGGGCAATCGAGGTACGAGCAGTACTTC